The present T cell receptor (beta chain) was sequenced within a study of CD8 T cells in ankylosing spondylitis. Study findings and constraints: Characteristic, it appeared, of ankylosing spondylitis blood was a TCR beta motif of several highly homologous variants. According to the report, clones linked to the disease were significantly enriched in matched synovial fluid samples taken from ankylosing spondylitis patients.

For TCR beta, libraries came from quantitative 5'-RACE with molecular barcodes. MiXCR, applied by TCRdb to the 5' RACE reads, yields one record per CDR3 protein. The sample yields 300,000 to 350,000 distinct CDR3 sequences, less than 25% seen once. The CDR3 runs to 14 residues. The V and J ends lost 0 bases and 7 bases respectively, with 13 bases between them. The V gene's germline CDR1 is SGDLS and CDR2 YYNGEE. As to this clonotype: The antigen remains undetermined.

The receptor comes from a female donor with ankylosing spondylitis or in good health (not recorded which). The chain combines TRBV9 with TRBJ1-1, with a tentative D call TRBD1 (5 bases). Source material: blood, either unsorted or a sorted T cell fraction (not recorded which). The DNA for the CDR3 is TGTGCCAGCAGCGTAGCACGGGGGTTTGGTGAAGCTTTCTTT. Amino acid sequence: CASSVARGFGEAFF.